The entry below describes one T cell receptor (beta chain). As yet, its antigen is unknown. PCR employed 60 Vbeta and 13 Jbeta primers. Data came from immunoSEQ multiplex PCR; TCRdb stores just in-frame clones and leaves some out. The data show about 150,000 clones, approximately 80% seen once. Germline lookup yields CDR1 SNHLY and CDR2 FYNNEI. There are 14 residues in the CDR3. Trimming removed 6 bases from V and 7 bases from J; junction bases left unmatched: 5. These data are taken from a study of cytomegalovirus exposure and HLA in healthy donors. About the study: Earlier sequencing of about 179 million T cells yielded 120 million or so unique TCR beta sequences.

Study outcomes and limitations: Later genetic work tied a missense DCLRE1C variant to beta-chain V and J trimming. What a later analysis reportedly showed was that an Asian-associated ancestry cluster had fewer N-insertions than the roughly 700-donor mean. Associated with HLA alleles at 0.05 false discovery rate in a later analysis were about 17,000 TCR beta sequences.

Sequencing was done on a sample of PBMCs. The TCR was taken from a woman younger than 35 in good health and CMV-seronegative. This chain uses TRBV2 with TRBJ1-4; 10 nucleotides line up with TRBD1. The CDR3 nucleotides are TGTGCCAGCAGCCCCGACAGGGGGCCTGAAAAACTGTTTTTT. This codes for CASSPDRGPEKLFF.